This TCR beta chain is from a study of T cell responses to AZD1222 COVID-19 vaccine. V lost 5 bases to trimming and J lost 0 bases; unmatched junction nucleotides: 18. The germline V gene has CDR1 LNHDA and CDR2 SQIVND (reference sequence). This CDR3 contains 21 residues. Study-wide findings and caveats: Just 5 to 7 AZD1222 recipients were seropositive at baseline. Unmutated regions of variants are reportedly targeted by nearly half of spike-specific TCRs.

The assay was immunoSEQ multiplex PCR, and TCRdb's table has in-frame clones only and misses some. This sample yields under 200,000 clones, of which about 91% are seen a single time; 1.3% belongs to the top ten. Regarding this clone: As yet, its antigen is unknown.

Source: peripheral blood, taken 28 days after the second AZD1222 dose. This sequence joins TRBV19 and TRBJ2-1, with TRBD2 identical over 11 bases. The TCR was taken from an adult who received the AZD1222 COVID-19 vaccine. CDR3: CASSGTFLAGGLASSYNEQFF. CDR3 DNA: TGTGCCAGTAGTGGAACCTTCCTAGCGGGGGGACTCGCAAGCTCCTACAATGAGCAGTTCTTC. Full variable domain (rest looked up from reference TRBV19 and TRBJ2-1): DGGITQSPKYLFRKEGQNVTLSCEQNLNHDAMYWYRQDPGQGLRLIYYSQIVNDFQKGDIAEGYSVSREKKESFPLTVTSAQKNPTAFYLCASSGTFLAGGLASSYNEQFFGPGTRLTVL.